The 2 T cell receptor beta chains reported below all come from one sample, sequenced in a study of cytomegalovirus exposure and HLA in healthy donors. PCR amplification relied on 60 Vbeta primers (plus 13 Jbeta primers). Sequencing used immunoSEQ multiplex PCR; TCRdb keeps in-frame clones, though not all of them. Here the sample spans under 200,000 clones, 80% to 85% being singletons. Source material: PBMCs. The source is a girl between 2 and 10 years old in good health and CMV-seropositive.

The rearrangement joins TRBV18 to TRBJ1-1; maybe TRBD1 (6 bases). V was trimmed by 0 bases and J by 5 bases, leaving 13 bases between them. Germline CDR1 reads KGHSH; CDR2 reads LQKENI. The CDR3 is 15 residues long. DNA for the CDR3: TGTGCCAGCTCACCACCACAGGGTTCTGGAACTGAAGCTTTCTTT. Encoded protein: CASSPPQGSGTEAFF.

The chain is built from TRBV5-6 and TRBJ1-1, with 7 bases aligning to TRBD1. Unmatched junction bases numbered 16, after V lost 3 bases and J lost 2 bases. The germline V gene encodes CDR1 SGHDT and CDR2 YYEEEE. CDR3 length: 18 amino acids. DNA for the CDR3: TGTGCCAGCAGCTCGGCGTTCAGGACAGGACCTTTTAACACTGAAGCTTTCTTT. It translates to CASSSAFRTGPFNTEAFF.